This passage covers 30 T cell receptor beta chains from one sample sequenced in a study of regulatory T cells in long-lasting Graves disease. CDR3 regions were amplified by Arm-PCR using iRepertoire HTBI primers to build TCR beta libraries. A single record per CDR3 protein comes from TCRdb applying MiXCR to the multiplex PCR reads. The table shows 580,000 or so distinct CDR3 sequences, with 15% to 20% occurring only once. Sample time point: newly diagnosed GD, antithyroid drugs for less than 3 months. Extracted RNA from PBMCs served as the source of the TCR library. This same sample was also part of a study on T cells in Graves' hyperthyroidism and ophthalmopathy.

The sample here was peripheral blood mononuclear cells (PBMCs), taken at new diagnosis, from a patient treated with antithyroid drugs. These receptors all come from a man aged 18 to 29 with Graves disease.

This clonotype has ten or more counts. V and J are TRBV25-1 and TRBJ2-7, with TRBD1 identical over 10 bases. The CDR3 is 15 residues long. Per the germline V gene, CDR1 is MGHDK and CDR2 is SYGVNS. Unmatched junction bases numbered 5, after V lost 3 bases and J lost 3 bases. This CDR3 reads CASSDPGTGDYEQYF. The CDR3 bases are TGTGCCAGCAGTGATCCCGGGACAGGGGACTACGAGCAGTACTTC.

To note about this clonotype: A single base separates this from a much larger clone, so it may be a read error. The rearrangement joins TRBV12-3 or TRBV12-4 to TRBJ1-1; D not resolved. V dropped 2 bases and J dropped 11 bases, with 15 bases sitting between them. The CDR3 is 13 amino acids. The CDR3 sequence: CASSLTPGSWAFF. As DNA, the CDR3 is TGTGCCAGCAGTTTAACCCCGGGTAGTTGGGCTTTCTTT.

This clonotype was counted many times. This chain links TRBV6-1 with TRBJ2-3, with unresolved D. The germline gives CDR1 MNHNS, CDR2 SASEGT. Trimming took off 0 bases at V and 2 bases at J, with 6 bases between the two ends. The CDR3 has 14 residues. The CDR3 loop is CASSEAQPTDTQYF. Here the CDR3 DNA reads TGTGCCAGCAGTGAAGCGCAGCCCACAGATACGCAGTATTTT.

This chain links TRBV30 with TRBJ2-3; 9 bases agree with TRBD2. The V gene's germline CDR1 is GTSNPN and CDR2 SVGIG (reference sequence). J was trimmed by 0 bases and V by 4 bases; bases with no gene match: 5. The CDR3 is 15 amino acids. CDR3 sequence reads: CAWILAGASTDTQYF. CDR3 DNA sequence: TGTGCCTGGATACTAGCGGGTGCTAGCACAGATACGCAGTATTTT.

This rearrangement joins TRBV11-2 to TRBJ2-7, with TRBD1 matching over 9 bases. The CDR3 is made up of 15 amino acids. V trimming: 7 bases; J trimming: 2 bases; junction bases outside the gene matches: 9. The germline gives CDR1 SGHAT, CDR2 FQNNGV. CDR3 region: CASTSGGQGPYEQYF. The CDR3 bases are TGTGCCAGCACCTCCGGGGGACAGGGCCCCTACGAGCAGTACTTC.

Concerning this clonotype itself: A read error may account for a junction end that differs from germline. The genes are TRBV5-1 and TRBJ2-1; TRBD2 aligns across 8 bases. The CDR3 sequence is 15 residues long. Looked up from germline, CDR1 is SGHRS and CDR2 is YFSETQ. CDR3 amino acids: CAGSLGGTSVNEQFF. CDR3 DNA sequence: TGCGCCGGCAGCTTGGGAGGGACTAGTGTCAATGAGCAGTTCTTC.

This clonotype was seen at least ten times. The rearrangement joins TRBV7-6 to TRBJ1-1; D not resolved. The germline V and J ends were trimmed by 6 bases and 4 bases, with 12 bases remaining between them. The CDR3 has 13 residues. Germline lookup yields CDR1 SGHVS and CDR2 FNYEAQ. The CDR3 loop reads CASRLRRSTEAFF. The CDR3 DNA sequence: TGTGCCAGCAGACTGAGGCGGAGCACTGAAGCTTTCTTT.

As for this clonotype: Just one base apart from a much larger clone, this may be a read error. The chain couples TRBV6-9 to TRBJ2-7; D unclear. The CDR3 extends over 11 amino acids. Germline loops: CDR1 MNHGY, CDR2 SVAAGI. The CDR3 loop reads CAGSDSDEQYF. The CDR3 DNA sequence: TGTGCCGGCAGTGATTCGGACGAGCAGTACTTC.

This clonotype was recorded at least ten times. V is TRBV28 and J is TRBJ1-5; possibly TRBD1 for D (6 bases). The CDR3 has 12 residues. Per the germline V gene, CDR1 is MDHEN and CDR2 is SYDVKM. With 7 bases removed from V and 5 bases from J, the gap between germline ends came to 9 bases. CDR3 sequence: CASKEGDQPQHF. The CDR3 DNA follows: TGTGCCAGCAAGGAGGGGGATCAGCCCCAGCATTTT.

As to this clonotype: The junction does not match germline at one end; this may be a read error. The chain links TRBV5-1 to TRBJ2-2; 11 bases map to TRBD1. Germline CDR1 is SGHRS and CDR2 is YFSETQ. This CDR3 comprises 15 residues. The CDR3 bases are TGTGCCAGCAGCTTGGACAGGGGGCTGATCGGGGAGCTGTTTTTT. Amino acids: CASSLDRGLIGELFF.

This chain links TRBV3-1 with TRBJ2-3; 11 bases are shared with TRBD2. Germline lookup yields CDR1 LGHDT and CDR2 YNNKEL (reference sequence). Trimming cost V 4 bases and J 4 bases; bases outside gene matches: 13. The CDR3 is 18 amino acids. The CDR3 DNA reads as TGTGCCAGCAGCCCAGGGTTTATTCTAGCGGGAGGTGCAGATACGCAGTATTTT. Translating gives CASSPGFILAGGADTQYF.

At least ten counts were recorded for this clonotype. The rearrangement joins TRBV28 to TRBJ1-5; possible D gene TRBD1, 6 bases. The CDR3 is made up of 13 amino acids. Germline assignment: CDR1 MDHEN and CDR2 SYDVKM. The V gene lost 6 bases and the J gene lost 6 bases, with 12 bases spanning the gap. CDR3 region: CASSPNRVQPQHF. The CDR3, as DNA: TGTGCCAGCAGCCCAAACAGGGTTCAGCCCCAGCATTTT.

The J gene is TRBJ2-7, the V gene TRBV9; 7 positions match TRBD1. Trimming at V came to 0 bases and at J to 2 bases, leaving 2 bases not matched to a gene. In germline, CDR1 is SGDLS, CDR2 YYNGEE. CDR3 length: 14 residues. This CDR3 reads CASSVDTGAYEQYF. Here the CDR3 DNA reads TGTGCCAGCAGCGTAGATACAGGGGCCTACGAGCAGTACTTC.

In its sample, this clonotype was seen many times. The chain recombines TRBV12-3 or TRBV12-4 with TRBJ2-5, with D perhaps matching TRBD2 (6 bases). V was trimmed by 1 base and J by 2 bases, leaving 8 bases between them. The CDR3 extends over 14 amino acids. The CDR3 DNA sequence: TGTGCCAGCAGTTTAGGCGGGAATCAAGAGACCCAGTACTTC. Its protein product is CASSLGGNQETQYF.

This clonotype was seen many times. V usage is TRBV28 and J usage is TRBJ2-7; the D is unclear. This CDR3 has 12 residues. CDR1 and CDR2 (germline): MDHEN, SYDVKM. Trimming pared 10 bases from V and 0 bases from J, leaving 10 bases between. CDR3 DNA: TGTGCCACCAGCTCCACCTCCTACGAGCAGTACTTC. Translation: CATSSTSYEQYF.

This clonotype was seen at least ten times. This chain uses TRBV29-1 with TRBJ1-5; weak D call: TRBD1 (6 bases). Trimming removed 5 bases from V and 0 bases from J, with 8 bases in between. The CDR3 length is 13 residues. Germline V lookup: CDR1 SQVTM, CDR2 ANQGSEA. CDR3 region: CSVRTDSNQPQHF. The CDR3 bases are TGCAGCGTTCGGACAGATAGCAATCAGCCCCAGCATTTT.

The chain links TRBV5-1 to TRBJ1-4; D is perhaps TRBD1 (5 bases). Looked up from germline, CDR1 is SGHRS and CDR2 is YFSETQ. The CDR3 totals 14 residues. V was cut by 0 bases and J by 8 bases, with 11 bases left in between. This chain's CDR3 is CASSLARDGEKLFF. The CDR3 DNA reads TGCGCCAGCAGCTTGGCCAGGGACGGGGAAAAACTGTTTTTT.

DNA for the CDR3: TGTGCCAGCAGCTACAGGGTTTCGGACATTCAGTACTTC. This translates into CASSYRVSDIQYF. The genes are TRBV11-2 and TRBJ2-4; D might be TRBD1 (6 bases). CDR1 is SGHAT and CDR2 is FQNNGV in the germline V gene. Trimming took off 4 bases at V and 8 bases at J, with 12 bases between the two ends. This CDR3 contains 13 residues.

This clonotype was seen more than once but under ten times. The V call is TRBV27, the J call TRBJ1-2; TRBD1 matches 7 bases. The V segment lost 6 bases and the J segment 4 bases; nucleotides outside the gene matches: 8. Germline-derived CDR1 and CDR2 are MNHEY and SMNVEV (reference sequence). The CDR3 contains 14 residues. The CDR3 DNA sequence: TGTGCCAGCAGACCGGGACAGTCCATCTATGGCTACACCTTC. Protein: CASRPGQSIYGYTF.

The rearrangement joins TRBV4-2 to TRBJ2-3; TRBD2 agrees at 8 bases. The CDR3 totals 16 residues. From germline, CDR1 is LGHNA and CDR2 YNFKEQ. J was trimmed by 0 bases and V by 3 bases; bases with no gene match: 5. The CDR3 DNA follows: TGTGCCAGCAGCCAGGCGGGACTAGTTAGCACAGATACGCAGTATTTT. Translating it yields CASSQAGLVSTDTQYF.

The J gene is TRBJ2-2, the V gene TRBV9; D is unclear. The CDR3 length is 15 residues. Germline V gives CDR1 SGDLS, CDR2 YYNGEE. Trimming pared 1 base from V and 1 base from J, leaving 8 bases between. The CDR3: CASSVLGLNTGELFF. The DNA of the CDR3 is TGTGCCAGCAGCGTACTAGGGTTGAACACCGGGGAGCTGTTTTTT.

This clonotype has just a few counts. The chain is built from TRBV6-2 or TRBV6-3 and TRBJ2-7; D gene unclear. The V end was cut by 6 bases, the J end by 7 bases, with 16 bases between. From germline, CDR1 is MNHEY and CDR2 SVGEGT. The CDR3 contains 13 residues. The CDR3 DNA sequence: TGTGCCAGCAGCCCCGGGTCAGGCGTGGAGCAGTACTTC. It is translated as CASSPGSGVEQYF.

This clonotype showed up many times. This chain links TRBV28 with TRBJ1-2; D unresolved. Germline assignment: CDR1 MDHEN and CDR2 SYDVKM. CDR3 size: 15 residues. Trimming pared 4 bases from V and 2 bases from J, leaving 14 bases between. CDR3 DNA: TGTGCCAGCAGTTCTATTGACACGTTAAACTATGGCTACACCTTC. It translates to CASSSIDTLNYGYTF.

The sample holds many counts of this clonotype. This chain uses TRBV6-2 or TRBV6-3 with TRBJ2-5; 9 bases map to TRBD1. The CDR3 runs 14 residues. Germline-derived CDR1 and CDR2 are MNHEY and SVGEGT. V dropped 4 bases and J dropped 7; count of bases not matched to a gene: 7. The CDR3 is CASSSSGTGWTQYF. The CDR3 region has the DNA TGTGCCAGCAGTTCATCCGGGACAGGGTGGACCCAGTACTTC.

This sequence joins TRBV2 and TRBJ1-5, with a weak D call TRBD1 (5 bases). V lost 6 bases and J 1 base, leaving 10 bases between the germline ends. The CDR3 spans 14 residues. Germline CDR1 and CDR2: SNHLY and FYNNEI. CDR3 nucleotide sequence: TGTGCCAGCAGCTCTGAGGGGAGCAATCAGCCCCAGCATTTT. It specifies CASSSEGSNQPQHF.

This clonotype came up many times. The rearrangement joins TRBV6-1 to TRBJ1-1, with 8 bases that match TRBD1. This CDR3 has 15 residues. Germline trimming cut 3 bases from V and 5 bases from J; bases unmatched to any gene: 8. Per the germline V gene, CDR1 is MNHNS and CDR2 is SASEGT. In DNA, the CDR3 is TGTGCCAGCAGTGAGGCAGGGGGCGCAGGAACTGAAGCTTTCTTT. Encoded protein: CASSEAGGAGTEAFF.

This chain links TRBV13 with TRBJ2-1; maybe TRBD2 (5 bases). Trimming left V 5 bases short and J 1 base short, with 15 bases between. This CDR3 spans 16 amino acids. The germline V gene has CDR1 PRHDT and CDR2 FYEKMQ (reference sequence). The CDR3 DNA is TGTGCCAGCAGCCATGGCCGTCCGGGGTCCTACAATGAGCAGTTCTTC. Amino acids: CASSHGRPGSYNEQFF.

The chain is built from TRBV7-9 and TRBJ2-1; the match to TRBD1 covers 9 bases. V dropped 6 bases and J dropped 9; count of bases not matched to a gene: 12. The CDR3 loop spans 15 amino acids. Germline CDR1 and CDR2: SEHNR and FQNEAQ (reference sequence). The CDR3 is CASSATGTGTGEQFF. The DNA for the CDR3 is TGTGCCAGCAGTGCTACCGGGACAGGGACAGGTGAGCAGTTCTTC.

This clonotype was counted many times. The chain has TRBV12-3 or TRBV12-4 and TRBJ2-1; 9 nucleotides align to TRBD2. The CDR3 runs 19 residues. Unmatched junction bases numbered 16, after V lost 6 bases and J lost 1 base. CDR3 DNA sequence: TGTGCCAGCAGACCCCTCTTTCCAGCGGGAGGTGAGTCCTACAATGAGCAGTTCTTC. Its protein product is CASRPLFPAGGESYNEQFF.

This rearrangement joins TRBV19 to TRBJ2-1; 11 nucleotides align to TRBD2. Germline V lookup: CDR1 LNHDA, CDR2 SQIVND (reference sequence). V dropped 4 bases and J dropped 8; count of bases not matched to a gene: 22. This CDR3 has 20 residues. The CDR3 coding sequence is TGTGCCAGTAGTACGCGACAGCGGGCTTCTCTAGCGGGAGGAGTCCATGAGCAGTTCTTC. Translating gives CASSTRQRASLAGGVHEQFF.